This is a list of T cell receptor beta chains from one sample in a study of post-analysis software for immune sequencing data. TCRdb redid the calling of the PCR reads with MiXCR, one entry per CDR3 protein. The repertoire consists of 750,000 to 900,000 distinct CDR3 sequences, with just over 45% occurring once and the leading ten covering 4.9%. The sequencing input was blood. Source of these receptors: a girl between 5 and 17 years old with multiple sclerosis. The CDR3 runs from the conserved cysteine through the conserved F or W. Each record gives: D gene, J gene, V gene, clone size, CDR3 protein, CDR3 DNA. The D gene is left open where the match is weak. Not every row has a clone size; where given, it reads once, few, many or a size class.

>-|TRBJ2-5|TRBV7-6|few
CASSLSPWAGGNKRGQYF
TGTGCCAGCAGCTTGTCCCCCTGGGCAGGGGGGAACAAGAGAGGCCAGTACTTC
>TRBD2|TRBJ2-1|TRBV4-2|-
CASSHPVREEEQFF
TGTGCCAGCAGCCACCCCGTACGGGAGGAAGAGCAGTTCTTC
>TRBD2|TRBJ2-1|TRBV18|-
CASSPLSGSSGNEQFF
TGTGCCAGCTCACCACTTTCGGGGTCTAGCGGTAATGAGCAGTTCTTC
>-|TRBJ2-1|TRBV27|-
CASRPADIIYNEQFF
TGTGCCAGCAGGCCAGCGGACATAATCTACAATGAGCAGTTCTTC
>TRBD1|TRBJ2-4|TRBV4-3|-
CASSPGTGTDKNIQYF
TGCGCCAGCAGCCCCGGGACAGGGACGGACAAAAACATTCAGTACTTC
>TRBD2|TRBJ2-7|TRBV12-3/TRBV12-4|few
CASRPSGRTYEQYF
TGTGCCAGCAGGCCTAGCGGGAGGACCTACGAGCAGTACTTC
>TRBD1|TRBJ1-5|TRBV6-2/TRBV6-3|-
CASSPKGAAQPQHF
TGTGCCAGCAGTCCCAAGGGGGCGGCTCAGCCCCAGCATTTT
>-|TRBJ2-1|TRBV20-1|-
CSAAATQGWGSYNEQFF
TGCAGTGCAGCAGCCACTCAGGGGTGGGGCTCCTACAATGAGCAGTTCTTC
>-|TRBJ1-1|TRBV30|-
CAWSWPGPKNTEAFF
TGTGCCTGGAGTTGGCCAGGGCCGAAGAACACTGAAGCTTTCTTT
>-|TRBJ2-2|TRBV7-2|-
CASSLDRVGVSGELFF
TGTGCCAGCAGCTTAGACAGGGTTGGAGTGTCCGGGGAGCTGTTTTTT
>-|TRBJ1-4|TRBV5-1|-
CASSLVGQGEEKLFF
TGCGCCAGCAGCTTGGTCGGGCAGGGTGAGGAAAAACTGTTTTTT
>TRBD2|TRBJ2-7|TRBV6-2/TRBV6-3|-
CASSRLAERREQYF
TGTGCCAGCAGTAGACTAGCGGAACGTCGGGAGCAGTACTTC
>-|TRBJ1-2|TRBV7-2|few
CASSLAADRNYGYTF
TGTGCCAGCAGCTTAGCGGCGGACAGAAACTATGGCTACACCTTC
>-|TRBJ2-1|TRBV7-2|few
CASSFGTASYNEQFF
TGTGCCAGCAGCTTCGGGACCGCATCCTACAATGAGCAGTTCTTC
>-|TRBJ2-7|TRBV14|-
CASSQDTSRSRRQYF
TGTGCCAGCAGCCAAGATACTAGCCGGTCGCGTCGGCAGTACTTC
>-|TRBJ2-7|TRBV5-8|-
CASSLEIGTHEQYF
TGTGCCAGCAGCTTGGAAATAGGGACCCACGAGCAGTACTTC
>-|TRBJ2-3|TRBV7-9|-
CASRGQDRAGDTQYF
TGTGCCAGCAGGGGCCAGGACCGGGCAGGAGATACGCAGTATTTT
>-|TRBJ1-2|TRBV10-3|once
CAISEGRVSGYTF
TGTGCCATCAGTGAGGGAAGGGTGAGTGGCTACACCTTC
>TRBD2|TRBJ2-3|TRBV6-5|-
CASSNPSGSTDTQYF
TGTGCCAGCAGTAATCCTAGCGGTTCCACAGATACGCAGTATTTT
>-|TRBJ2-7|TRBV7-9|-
CASSSEEVSYEQYF
TGTGCCAGCAGCTCGGAGGAGGTCTCCTACGAGCAGTACTTC
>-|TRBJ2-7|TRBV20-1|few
CSAPPPLNDEQYF
TGCAGTGCTCCTCCCCCCCTCAACGACGAGCAGTACTTC
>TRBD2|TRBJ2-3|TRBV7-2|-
CASSLGTSIFPYSTDTQYF
TGTGCCAGCAGCTTGGGGACTAGTATATTTCCTTACAGCACAGATACGCAGTATTTT
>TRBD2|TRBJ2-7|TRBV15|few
CATSRDLASGEQYF
TGTGCCACCAGCAGAGATCTGGCTAGCGGGGAGCAGTACTTC
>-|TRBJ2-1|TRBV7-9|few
CASSGMTTPLGNEQFF
TGTGCCAGCAGCGGTATGACCACCCCACTTGGCAATGAGCAGTTCTTC
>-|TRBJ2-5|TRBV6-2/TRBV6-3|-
CASSPGAWGEETQYF
TGTGCCAGCAGTCCCGGGGCTTGGGGTGAAGAGACCCAGTACTTC
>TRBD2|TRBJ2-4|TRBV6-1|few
CASGAGGGDIQYF
TGTGCCAGCGGGGCGGGGGGTGGAGACATTCAGTACTTC
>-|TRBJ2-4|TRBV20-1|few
CSAGTEHIQYF
TGCAGTGCTGGGACTGAGCACATTCAGTACTTC
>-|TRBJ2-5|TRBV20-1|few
CSARVGSEETQYF
TGCAGTGCTAGAGTCGGCAGTGAAGAGACCCAGTACTTC
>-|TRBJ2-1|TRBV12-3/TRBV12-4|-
CASSPTEGHLYNEQFF
TGTGCCAGCAGTCCCACCGAGGGACACCTCTACAATGAGCAGTTCTTC
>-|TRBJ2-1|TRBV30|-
CAGLGLTNNEQFF
TGTGCCGGCCTGGGACTCACCAACAATGAGCAGTTCTTC
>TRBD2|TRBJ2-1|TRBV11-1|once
CASSLPLAGGNEQFF
TGTGCCAGCAGCTTACCCCTTGCGGGGGGCAATGAGCAGTTCTTC
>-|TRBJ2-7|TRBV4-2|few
CASSQVRAAPYEQYF
TGTGCCAGCAGCCAAGTTCGCGCGGCACCCTACGAGCAGTACTTC
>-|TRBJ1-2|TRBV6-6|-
CASILGDLGVNYGYTF
TGTGCCAGCATCTTAGGCGATTTAGGGGTAAATTATGGCTACACCTTC
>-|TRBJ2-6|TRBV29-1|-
CSVGASGSPGANVLTF
TGCAGCGTTGGCGCTTCAGGGTCCCCTGGGGCCAACGTCCTGACTTTC
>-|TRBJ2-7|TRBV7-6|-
CASSSGTRLVGQYF
TGTGCCAGCAGCTCCGGGACCCGGCTGGTTGGGCAGTACTTC
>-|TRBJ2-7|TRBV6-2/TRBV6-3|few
CASTRRATRSYEQYF
TGTGCCAGCACCCGTCGTGCGACTAGGTCCTACGAGCAGTACTTC
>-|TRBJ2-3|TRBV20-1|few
CSASKGDTQYF
TGCAGTGCTTCCAAGGGAGATACGCAGTATTTT